This T cell receptor beta chain was captured by sequencing in a study of T cells after yellow fever vaccination. Study-level points and caveats: Shared CD4/CD8 clonotypes were a small share, likely from convergent recombination. Abundant clonotypes from the bulk population could contaminate FACS-sorted repertoires. Post-booster repertoires contained most primary-vaccination clones again (96% CD4, around 88% CD8).

In germline, CDR1 is SGDLS, CDR2 YYNGEE. The CDR3 runs 16 residues. V was cut by 0 bases and J by 5 bases, with 17 bases left in between. TCRdb re-called the 5' RACE reads with MiXCR, one entry per CDR3 protein. The sample holds some 550,000 distinct CDR3 sequences, about 19% seen once. This clonotype came up many times. The antigen is undetermined. The V call is TRBV9, the J call TRBJ2-5, with D perhaps assigned TRBD1 or TRBD2 (5 bases each). The sequencing used PBMCs, collected 15 days after the yellow fever booster vaccination. This TCR came from a man aged 25 to 40 who received the YFV17D yellow fever vaccine. The CDR3 region has the DNA TGTGCCAGCAGCGTAGCTTGGGGGACCCCCCGGGAGACCCAGTACTTC. This translates into CASSVAWGTPRETQYF.